This TCR beta chain is drawn from a study of T cell responses to AZD1222 COVID-19 vaccine. Some second doses came at about 4 weeks and others at about 12 weeks; these were pooled. The CDR3 contains 12 residues. The V gene's germline CDR1 is SNHLY and CDR2 FYNNEI. Trimming cost V 11 bases and J 5 bases; bases outside gene matches: 5. Study-level results: Vaccine-associated CD4 TCRs spanned spike, dominant at 160-218 and 743-854. The donor group comprised mostly white British people and more females; the analysis possibly underestimated clonal diversity.

Assay used: immunoSEQ multiplex PCR; TCRdb lists only in-frame clones, some missing. The sample records 150,000 or so clones, approximately 91% being singletons. A remark on this clone: What it binds is not known.

The sample in question was peripheral blood, obtained 28 days after the second AZD1222 dose. The chain couples TRBV2 to TRBJ2-1, with 8 bases that match TRBD2. The sequence was collected from an adult who received the AZD1222 COVID-19 vaccine. This CDR3 reads CAGTSGNNEQFF. CDR3 bases: TGTGCCGGTACTAGCGGAAACAATGAGCAGTTCTTC.